Listed below are T cell receptor beta chains from one sample, sequenced in a study of CD8 T cells in ankylosing spondylitis. TCRdb recomputed calls from the 5' RACE reads with MiXCR, one row per CDR3 protein. The table includes roughly 130,000 distinct CDR3 sequences, approximately 6.8% detected once. Sequencing was done on a sample of blood, either unsorted or a sorted T cell fraction (not recorded which). The origin of the receptors is a male donor with ankylosing spondylitis or in good health (not recorded which). Each CDR3 is given without its conserved first and last residue.

TRBV11-2 | ASSLTGGSGANVLT
TRBV10-3 | AIGKTYEQY
TRBV5-1 | ASSSFAGANTGELF
TRBV12-3/TRBV12-4 | ASSLEWKTYEQY
TRBV9 | ASSYMQGDIQY
TRBV20-1 | SAGTLDSSYVYGYT
TRBV30 | ACPGTSGGETQY
TRBV5-1 | ASSEGTGRNQPQH
TRBV7-2 | ASSLKAARTDTQY
TRBV5-1 | ASSLGFTDTQY
TRBV12-3/TRBV12-4 | ASRNSGGRGYGYT
TRBV28 | ASSSPQLWNYEQY
TRBV7-9 | ASSLSGAYNEQF
TRBV28 | ASRRDSVGQY
TRBV9 | ASSAVVQGRTGELF
TRBV7-8 | ASSFPPGETQY
TRBV12-5 | ASSGAEQF
TRBV20-1 | SARDPGRVGTEAF
TRBV7-9 | ASRPGLGFHEQY
TRBV27 | ASSFQANQETQY
TRBV18 | ASSPLPGKNIQY
TRBV12-3/TRBV12-4 | ASSLVPGLAYGYT
TRBV5-5 | ASSLGWEGPEAF
TRBV20-1 | SAVSYWNSTDTQY
TRBV5-6 | ASSLGLTSDEQY
TRBV2 | ASRSPPGELF
TRBV5-6 | ASSLARTSGIGEQF
TRBV19 | ASSIEGQLNTGELF
TRBV7-9 | ASSSATGSSYNEQF
TRBV5-1 | ASSLYEEEALH
TRBV14 | ASSLGGGTDTQY
TRBV5-1 | ASSRDGANQPQH
TRBV28 | ASSSASSPGLAGGPPFIQY
TRBV7-2 | ASSSTSGAYNEQF